A selection of T cell receptor beta chains follows, all from one sample in a study of beta chain features in type 1 diabetes. The protocol was immunoSEQ multiplex PCR, while the TCRdb copy is restricted to in-frame clones and leaves out a portion. The sample shows hundreds of thousands of clones, approximately 10% of them seen only once. Sequenced material: central memory CD4+ T cells from blood. These receptor sequences come from a man aged 30 to 39 with type 1 diabetes. Both conserved end residues are part of each CDR3. The D gene is left open where the match is weak. The size entry is marked missing in some rows and otherwise reads once, few, many or a size class.

TRBV5-6	-	TRBD1	TRBJ2-7	CASSLRAGGDEQYF	TGTGCCAGCAGCTTGAGGGCAGGGGGAGACGAGCAGTACTTC
TRBV5-6	-	-	TRBJ2-7	CASSLRGTVTYEQYF	TGTGCCAGCAGCTTGCGGGGGACGGTGACCTACGAGCAGTACTTC
TRBV2	-	-	TRBJ2-7	CASSERSYEQYF	TGTGCCAGCAGTGAAAGGTCCTACGAGCAGTACTTC
TRBV7-2	few	-	TRBJ2-5	CASSLAHGQETQYF	TGTGCCAGCAGCTTAGCGCACGGCCAAGAGACCCAGTACTTC
TRBV21-1	few	-	TRBJ1-5	CASSKGADAYSNQPQHF	TGTGCCAGCAGCAAAGGAGCCGACGCTTATAGCAATCAGCCCCAGCATTTT
TRBV9	few	-	TRBJ2-3	CASSVGGGEDTQYF	TGTGCCAGCAGCGTAGGGGGGGGCGAAGATACGCAGTATTTT
TRBV6-6	-	TRBD1	TRBJ2-3	CASSGQGSSGTDTQYF	TGTGCCAGCAGTGGACAGGGAAGCTCGGGCACAGATACGCAGTATTTT
TRBV27	-	TRBD1	TRBJ1-1	CASSWDRGPGTEAFF	TGTGCCAGCAGTTGGGACAGGGGTCCGGGCACTGAAGCTTTCTTT
TRBV2	many	TRBD2	TRBJ2-3	CASSPGTSGDTDTQYF	TGTGCCAGCAGCCCAGGGACTAGCGGGGACACAGATACGCAGTATTTT
TRBV5-1	many	TRBD1	TRBJ1-2	CASSWDRAGYTF	TGCGCCAGCAGCTGGGACAGGGCTGGCTACACCTTC
TRBV27	-	TRBD1	TRBJ1-1	CASSLRGPTEAFF	TGTGCCAGCAGTTTAAGGGGGCCCACTGAAGCTTTCTTT
TRBV27	-	-	TRBJ2-5	CASSFSRGHETQYF	TGTGCCAGCAGTTTCTCGCGGGGGCACGAGACCCAGTACTTC
TRBV7-2	-	-	TRBJ2-3	CASSLAGQTDTQYF	TGTGCCAGCAGCTTAGCAGGCCAAACAGATACGCAGTATTTT
TRBV7-9	-	TRBD2	TRBJ2-7	CASSSGRTGSYEQYF	TGTGCCAGCAGCTCCGGGAGGACCGGCTCCTACGAGCAGTACTTC
TRBV2	-	-	TRBJ1-4	CASRRDFSLVEKLFF	TGTGCCAGCAGAAGGGACTTTTCCTTAGTTGAAAAACTGTTTTTT
TRBV25-1	-	-	TRBJ2-2	CASSQNTGELFF	TGTGCCAGCAGTCAGAACACCGGGGAGCTGTTTTTT
TRBV9	many	-	TRBJ1-6	CASGQSYNSPLHF	TGTGCCAGCGGACAGTCCTATAATTCACCCCTCCACTTT
TRBV25-1	-	TRBD2	TRBJ2-3	CASTQSGDSTDTQYF	TGTGCCAGCACCCAAAGCGGGGACAGCACAGATACGCAGTATTTT
TRBV9	-	-	TRBJ2-3	CASSVEASTDTQYF	TGTGCCAGCAGCGTAGAAGCTAGCACAGATACGCAGTATTTT
TRBV28	-	TRBD1	TRBJ2-1	CASSLLPGQGRTEQFF	TGTGCCAGCAGTCTTTTACCGGGACAGGGACGAACCGAGCAGTTCTTC
TRBV7-2	few	-	TRBJ2-3	CASSPENRPHTQYF	TGTGCCAGCAGCCCCGAGAACCGCCCCCATACGCAGTATTTT
TRBV27	-	TRBD2	TRBJ2-3	CASSRTSGDRIGTDTQYF	TGTGCCAGCAGCCGGACTAGCGGGGATCGGATAGGCACAGATACGCAGTATTTT
TRBV7-2	-	TRBD2	TRBJ2-1	CASSPGLAGGFEQFF	TGTGCCAGCAGCCCGGGACTAGCGGGGGGATTTGAGCAGTTCTTC
TRBV7-8	-	-	TRBJ2-3	CATRRAPTDTQYF	TGTGCCACCAGACGTGCCCCCACAGATACGCAGTATTTT
TRBV20-1	-	-	TRBJ1-2	CSAIDRLGYTF	TGCAGTGCTATTGACAGGCTTGGCTACACCTTC
TRBV5-1	many	TRBD1	TRBJ1-5	CASAVGTGDQPQHF	TGCGCCAGCGCGGTGGGGACAGGGGATCAGCCCCAGCATTTT
TRBV28	few	-	TRBJ1-5	CASSLYSQGNQPQHF	TGTGCCAGCAGTTTATACTCGCAGGGCAATCAGCCCCAGCATTTT
TRBV19	-	-	TRBJ2-3	CASSTGARKDTQYF	TGTGCCAGTAGTACAGGGGCGCGTAAAGATACGCAGTATTTT
TRBV6-5	-	-	TRBJ1-6	CASSSTGLSPLHF	TGTGCCAGCAGTTCCACAGGGCTATCACCCCTCCACTTT
TRBV2	-	-	TRBJ2-7	CASSGTGRTYEQYF	TGTGCCAGCAGCGGGACGGGAAGAACCTACGAGCAGTACTTC
TRBV7-2	once	-	TRBJ2-2	CASSLGKGTGELFF	TGTGCCAGCAGCTTAGGCAAGGGGACCGGGGAGCTGTTTTTT
TRBV21-1	many	-	TRBJ1-5	CARSTVTNQPQHF	TGTGCCAGGTCGACAGTTACTAATCAGCCCCAGCATTTT
TRBV5-1	-	-	TRBJ2-6	CASSLGSSGANVLTF	TGCGCCAGCAGCTTAGGAAGCTCTGGGGCCAACGTCCTGACTTTC
TRBV7-2	once	-	TRBJ1-6	CASSINRVNSSPLHF	TGTGCCAGCAGCATAAACAGGGTTAATAGTTCACCCCTCCACTTT
TRBV5-6	few	-	TRBJ2-1	CASSLLLSSYNEQFF	TGTGCCAGCAGCTTGCTACTGAGTTCCTACAATGAGCAGTTCTTC
TRBV2	many	-	TRBJ1-3	CASRSGGTKEAIYF	TGTGCCAGCAGATCGGGCGGGACAAAAGAGGCCATATATTTT
TRBV25-1	many	-	TRBJ2-7	CASSVGSGEQYF	TGTGCCAGCAGTGTAGGGTCTGGCGAGCAGTACTTC
TRBV7-9	-	-	TRBJ2-7	CASSYVDYEQYF	TGTGCCAGCAGCTACGTCGACTACGAGCAGTACTTC
TRBV4-2	few	-	TRBJ1-2	CASTNNLGFGYTF	TGTGCCAGCACAAACAATCTGGGGTTCGGCTACACCTTC
TRBV5-8	few	TRBD2	TRBJ2-7	CASSRGASGSSYEQYF	TGTGCCAGCAGCCGTGGCGCTAGCGGGAGCTCCTACGAGCAGTACTTC
TRBV7-2	-	TRBD2	TRBJ2-3	CASSRRLAGDGTDTQYF	TGTGCCAGCAGCCGGCGACTAGCGGGGGATGGCACAGATACGCAGTATTTT
TRBV6-6	-	-	TRBJ1-3	CASSSSLPGNGNTIYF	TGTGCCAGCAGCTCCTCCCTACCGGGGAATGGAAACACCATATATTTT
TRBV9	few	TRBD1	TRBJ1-4	CASSVAPTGGEKLFF	TGTGCCAGCAGCGTAGCCCCGACAGGGGGTGAAAAACTGTTTTTT
TRBV7-9	-	-	TRBJ1-6	CASSFDRGGDSPLHF	TGTGCCAGCAGCTTCGACAGAGGCGGGGATTCACCCCTCCACTTT
TRBV4-1	few	-	TRBJ1-2	CASSQDREVGYTF	TGCGCCAGCAGCCAAGACAGGGAAGTCGGCTACACCTTC
TRBV11-2	few	-	TRBJ1-1	CASSPVWTEAFF	TGTGCCAGCAGCCCAGTCTGGACTGAAGCTTTCTTT
TRBV4-3	few	-	TRBJ2-4	CASSQVLSSGGKNIQYF	TGCGCCAGCAGCCAAGTCCTCTCTTCCGGGGGCAAAAACATTCAGTACTTC
TRBV28	-	TRBD1	TRBJ2-5	CASSPGTGPMGTQYF	TGTGCCAGCAGCCCGGGGACAGGGCCTATGGGGACCCAGTACTTC
TRBV6-5	many	TRBD2	TRBJ2-7	CASSPTGGHRKWYF	TGTGCCAGCAGCCCCACGGGGGGGCATAGGAAGTGGTACTTC
TRBV21-1	few	-	TRBJ1-2	CASNTVYGYTF	TGTGCCAGCAATACGGTCTATGGCTACACCTTC
TRBV5-6	many	-	TRBJ1-1	CASSLQGNTEAFF	TGTGCCAGCAGCTTACAGGGGAACACTGAAGCTTTCTTT
TRBV11-2	-	TRBD2	TRBJ2-1	CASSPLLAGGYNEQFF	TGTGCCAGCAGTCCTCTTCTAGCGGGGGGTTACAATGAGCAGTTCTTC
TRBV5-4	few	TRBD1	TRBJ2-3	CASSPGPGQGLGSTDTQYF	TGTGCCAGCAGCCCAGGGCCGGGACAGGGGTTAGGAAGCACAGATACGCAGTATTTT
TRBV5-1	-	TRBD1	TRBJ1-6	CASSLRQGNNSPLHF	TGCGCCAGCAGCTTGCGACAGGGGAATAATTCACCCCTCCACTTT
TRBV6-5	-	-	TRBJ1-5	CASSSKAGANQPQHF	TGTGCCAGCAGTTCGAAGGCAGGGGCGAATCAGCCCCAGCATTTT
TRBV5-1	few	TRBD1	TRBJ1-6	CASSDGQGDNSPLHF	TGCGCCAGCAGCGACGGACAGGGCGATAATTCACCCCTCCACTTT
TRBV29-1	-	-	TRBJ1-1	CSVDTGTNTEAFF	TGCAGCGTTGATACAGGGACGAACACTGAAGCTTTCTTT
TRBV14	-	TRBD2	TRBJ2-5	CASSYGTSGGRRTQYF	TGTGCCAGCAGCTACGGGACTAGCGGGGGAAGAAGGACCCAGTACTTC
TRBV6-1	few	-	TRBJ2-7	CASTMGVSYEQYF	TGTGCCAGTACGATGGGGGTCTCCTACGAGCAGTACTTC
TRBV7-9	-	TRBD1	TRBJ1-2	CASSLANTGADGYTF	TGTGCCAGCAGCTTAGCGAATACAGGGGCGGATGGCTACACCTTC